This TCR beta chain was sequenced during a study of CD8 T cells in Susac syndrome. Whole-study context: Within the sequenced Susac syndrome patient group, more than 5 exhibited active disease and roughly 8 were in remission. Findings of the study overall: In Susac patients, clonal expansion was not detected in CD4+ cells.

Germline lookup yields CDR1 DFQATT and CDR2 SNEGSKA (reference sequence). The ends lost 6 bases at V and 4 bases at J; junction bases unmatched: 11. CDR3 length: 15 amino acids. A word on this clonotype: Its antigen is unknown.

CD8+ and CD4+ T cells from blood underwent TCR beta sequencing, which was carried out in a high-throughput format. Reverse transcription of about 0.45 to 1 ug RNA used random hexamers. TCR beta CDR3 was amplified by immunoSEQ multiplex PCR. This amplification extended across 54 Vbeta and 13 Jbeta segments. TCRdb reprocessed the immunoSEQ multiplex PCR reads with MiXCR, giving one entry per CDR3 protein. This sample has hundreds of thousands of distinct CDR3 sequences; approximately 94% occur once, and the top ten carry around 0.15%. This TCR was sampled from a human donor with Susac syndrome. The genes are TRBV20-1 and TRBJ2-5; 10 bases fit TRBD1. The sequencing sample was made of CD4+ T cells from PBMCs. The CDR3 region has the DNA TGCAGTGCCAGGGGGGACAGGGGTCCCCGAGAGACCCAGTACTTC. This translates into CSARGDRGPRETQYF.